Below, 13 T cell receptor beta chains from the same sample are listed, as sequenced in a study of cytomegalovirus exposure and HLA in healthy donors. The data were produced by immunoSEQ multiplex PCR, yet TCRdb's version contains in-frame clones alone and is incomplete. The data show about 130,000 clones, 70% to 90% seen once. Sequenced sample: PBMCs. Every receptor here comes from a woman aged 25 to 39 in good health and CMV-seropositive.

The chain uses TRBV18 and TRBJ1-5; D possibly corresponds to TRBD1 (5 bases). The germline V gene encodes CDR1 KGHSH and CDR2 LQKENI. The CDR3 runs 16 residues. The ends were cut back, 5 bases at V and 0 bases at J, with 14 bases in the middle. The CDR3 loop is CASSSEGSYSNQPQHF. The CDR3 DNA sequence: TGTGCCAGCTCATCGGAGGGGTCCTATAGCAATCAGCCCCAGCATTTT.

The genes are TRBV5-1 and TRBJ2-5; tentative D call: TRBD1 (5 bases). Trimming pared 3 bases from V and 4 bases from J, leaving 13 bases between. Germline V gene data show CDR1 as SGHRS and CDR2 as YFSETQ. The CDR3 extends over 14 amino acids. The DNA of the CDR3 is TGCGCCAGCAGCTATGGGGTACAGGCAGAGACCCAGTACTTC. This codes for CASSYGVQAETQYF. Variable domain in full (rest from reference TRBV5-1 and TRBJ2-5): KAGVTQTPRYLIKTRGQQVTLSCSPISGHRSVSWYQQTPGQGLQFLFEYFSETQRNKGNFPGRFSGRQFSNSRSEMNVSTLELGDSALYLCASSYGVQAETQYFGPGTRLLVL.

V and J are TRBV28 and TRBJ1-4, with 8 positions matching TRBD1. The CDR3 contains 15 residues. Germline V gene lookup returns CDR1 MDHEN and CDR2 SYDVKM. Losses at the gene ends were 4 bases for V and 5 bases for J; bases not matched to a gene: 6. This CDR3 reads CASSYPGGFNEKLFF. The DNA of the CDR3 is TGTGCCAGCAGTTATCCAGGGGGCTTCAATGAAAAACTGTTTTTT.

The chain joins TRBV5-5 to TRBJ2-1; 7 nucleotides align to TRBD1. The length of the CDR3 is 15 residues. J lost 2 bases, V lost 5 bases, and 7 bases had no gene match. Germline V gene sequence: CDR1 SGHKS, CDR2 YYEKEE (reference sequence). Here the CDR3 DNA reads TGTGCCAGCAGTGGGGGACAGAGACCCTACAATGAGCAGTTCTTC. Amino acid sequence: CASSGGQRPYNEQFF.

The gene calls are TRBV7-2 and TRBJ2-1; maybe TRBD2 (5 bases). V dropped 7 bases and J dropped 7 bases, with 17 bases sitting between them. This CDR3 is built from 14 residues. CDR1 and CDR2 (germline): SGHTA, FQGNSA. As DNA, the CDR3 is TGTGCCAGCACACGGAGGTTTGGGAATAATGAGCAGTTCTTC. Encoded protein: CASTRRFGNNEQFF.

This rearrangement joins TRBV2 to TRBJ2-7, with D unclear. The length of the CDR3 is 10 residues. Trimming took 10 bases from V and 2 from J, leaving 6 bases between them. The V gene's germline CDR1 is SNHLY and CDR2 FYNNEI. As DNA, the CDR3 is TGTGCCACCCGTCCCTACGAGCAGTACTTC. Amino acids: CATRPYEQYF.

The genes are TRBV27 and TRBJ1-5, with D unresolved. The length of the CDR3 is 14 residues. The V end was cut by 3 bases, the J end by 7 bases, with 13 bases between. The V gene's germline CDR1 is MNHEY and CDR2 SMNVEV (reference sequence). CDR3 protein: CASSFSAEAQPQHF. Written as DNA, the CDR3 is TGTGCCAGCAGTTTTTCTGCCGAGGCGCAGCCCCAGCATTTT.

In its sample, this clone was seen a few times. This rearrangement joins TRBV20-1 to TRBJ1-1, with TRBD1 as a possible D gene (5 bases). Germline-derived CDR1 and CDR2 are DFQATT and SNEGSKA (reference sequence). The CDR3 has 11 residues. The CDR3 loop reads CKGVRNTEAFF. The CDR3 nucleotides read TGCAAAGGGGTCCGGAACACTGAAGCTTTCTTT.

The rearrangement uses TRBV4-1 and TRBJ1-2, with 11 bases fitting TRBD1. CDR3 length: 16 residues. V gave up 0 bases and J gave up 3 bases; unmatched junction bases: 3. Germline V CDR1 and CDR2: MGHRA, YSYEKL. In nucleotides, the CDR3 is TGCGCCAGCAGCCAAGAGCCGGGACAGGGGGACTATGGCTACACCTTC. Residues: CASSQEPGQGDYGYTF.

The V and J genes are TRBV4-1 and TRBJ2-3, with 11 bases lining up with TRBD2. CDR1 MGHRA and CDR2 YSYEKL come from the germline V gene. The CDR3 length is 18 residues. V shed 0 bases, J shed 4 bases, and the junction held 9 bases outside the gene matches. This CDR3 is CASSQDSPSGGWADTQYF. As DNA, the CDR3 is TGCGCCAGCAGCCAAGACTCTCCTAGCGGGGGGTGGGCAGATACGCAGTATTTT.

The chain uses TRBV7-9 and TRBJ2-3; 9 positions agree with TRBD1. V lost 4 bases and J lost 4; bases outside the gene matches: 6. The length of the CDR3 is 15 residues. Germline values: CDR1 SEHNR, CDR2 FQNEAQ (reference sequence). CDR3 DNA: TGTGCCAGCAGCTGGGACAGGGAGGTCGCAGATACGCAGTATTTT. Amino acids: CASSWDREVADTQYF.

The V call is TRBV5-1, the J call TRBJ2-7; 7 positions match TRBD1. CDR3 size: 14 residues. Germline-derived CDR1 and CDR2 are SGHRS and YFSETQ. The J segment lost 5 bases and the V segment lost 3 bases, leaving 8 bases of the junction unmatched. The CDR3 loop reads CASSYSDRLNEQYF. CDR3 coding DNA: TGCGCCAGCAGCTACTCGGACAGGCTGAACGAGCAGTACTTC.

The V gene is TRBV7-9, the J gene TRBJ1-2; 8 bases line up with TRBD1. The CDR3 totals 15 residues. CDR1 is SEHNR, CDR2 FQNEAQ, per germline (reference sequence). After removal of 1 base from V and 8 bases from J, the junction contained 9 bases not matched to a gene. Here the CDR3 reads CASSLEQGVTKGYTF. CDR3 bases: TGTGCCAGCAGCTTAGAACAGGGGGTAACGAAGGGCTACACCTTC.